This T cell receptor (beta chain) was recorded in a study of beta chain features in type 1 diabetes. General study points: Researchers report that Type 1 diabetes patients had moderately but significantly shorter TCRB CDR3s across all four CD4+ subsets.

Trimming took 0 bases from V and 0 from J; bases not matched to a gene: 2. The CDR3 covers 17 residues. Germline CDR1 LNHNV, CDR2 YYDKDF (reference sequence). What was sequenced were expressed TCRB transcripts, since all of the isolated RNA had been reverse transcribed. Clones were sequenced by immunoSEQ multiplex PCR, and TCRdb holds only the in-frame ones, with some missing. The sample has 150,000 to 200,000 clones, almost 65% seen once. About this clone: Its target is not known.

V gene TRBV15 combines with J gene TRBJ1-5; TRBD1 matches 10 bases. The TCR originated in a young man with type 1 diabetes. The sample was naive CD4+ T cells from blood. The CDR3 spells CATSRDRQGASNQPQHF. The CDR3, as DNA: TGTGCCACCAGCAGAGATCGACAGGGGGCTAGCAATCAGCCCCAGCATTTT.